The rows below give T cell receptor beta chains drawn from one sample of a study of cytomegalovirus exposure and HLA in healthy donors. TCRdb's table, derived via immunoSEQ multiplex PCR, lists solely in-frame clones and lacks some. The sample lists about 71,000 clones, roughly two thirds occurring once. Sample: PBMCs. The receptor set was obtained from a man between 40 and 49 years old in good health and CMV-seropositive. Each CDR3 is given with its conserved first and last residue. Each record gives: J gene, D gene, clone size, V gene, CDR3 length, CDR3 protein, CDR3 DNA. A D gene is named only where the DNA matches it firmly. Clone size is shown for a subset of rows, as once, few, many or a class of expanded clone.

TRBJ2-7,TRBD1,-,TRBV28,18,CASSLYRGVGTVHYEQYF,TGTGCCAGCAGTTTATACAGGGGGGTCGGGACGGTGCACTACGAGCAGTACTTC
TRBJ1-1,TRBD1,-,TRBV6-5,14,CASTQGGAFTEAFF,TGTGCCAGCACCCAAGGGGGCGCGTTCACTGAAGCTTTCTTT
TRBJ2-1,-,-,TRBV5-1,14,CASSLGWSGDEQFF,TGCGCCAGCAGCTTGGGATGGAGCGGAGATGAGCAGTTCTTC
TRBJ2-5,TRBD2,-,TRBV7-2,16,CASSKGTSGYQETQYF,TGTGCCAGCAGCAAAGGGACTAGCGGGTACCAAGAGACCCAGTACTTC
TRBJ1-1,TRBD1,-,TRBV6-5,16,CASSYGGTGVNTEAFF,TGTGCCAGCAGTTACGGGGGGACAGGGGTTAACACTGAAGCTTTCTTT
TRBJ2-6,-,few,TRBV28,15,CASTPGSSGANVLTF,TGTGCCAGCACTCCCGGGAGCTCTGGGGCCAACGTCCTGACTTTC
TRBJ1-1,-,few,TRBV5-1,14,CASSATGVRLESFF,TGCGCCAGCAGCGCGACAGGTGTGAGGCTTGAGTCTTTCTTT
TRBJ1-2,-,-,TRBV2,13,CASLQSLGYGYTF,TGTGCCAGTCTTCAATCTCTCGGCTATGGCTACACCTTC
TRBJ2-1,-,-,TRBV6-4,13,CASSGLRGAEQFF,TGTGCCAGCAGTGGGCTCAGGGGAGCTGAGCAGTTCTTC
TRBJ2-2,TRBD1,-,TRBV6-1,15,CASPGQGALSGELFF,TGTGCCAGCCCCGGACAGGGTGCCCTCTCCGGGGAGCTGTTTTTT
TRBJ2-7,TRBD2,few,TRBV5-1,14,CASSPGGDTYEQYF,TGCGCCAGCAGTCCCGGGGGGGATACCTACGAGCAGTACTTC
TRBJ2-1,TRBD2,-,TRBV10-3,15,CATRALADSYNEQFF,TGTGCCACCAGGGCACTAGCGGACTCCTACAATGAGCAGTTCTTC
TRBJ1-1,-,-,TRBV5-1,14,CASSLTGTHTEAFF,TGCGCCAGCAGCCTCACCGGGACACACACTGAAGCTTTCTTT
TRBJ2-3,TRBD1,-,TRBV15,15,CATSRGQGFTDTQYF,TGTGCCACCAGCAGAGGACAGGGCTTCACAGATACGCAGTATTTT
TRBJ2-1,TRBD1,-,TRBV4-1,16,CASSQTTGDSYNEQFF,TGCGCCAGCAGCCAAACGACAGGGGACTCCTACAATGAGCAGTTCTTC
TRBJ1-2,-,-,TRBV5-1,13,CASSFQTGQGYTF,TGCGCCAGCAGCTTCCAGACAGGACAAGGCTACACCTTC
TRBJ2-7,-,once,TRBV18,14,CASSLGQSSYEQYF,TGTGCCAGCTCACTGGGCCAGAGCTCCTACGAGCAGTACTTC
TRBJ1-1,-,-,TRBV28,15,CASSLQTGLSTEAFF,TGTGCCAGCAGTCTCCAGACAGGCCTCAGCACTGAAGCTTTCTTT
TRBJ2-3,-,-,TRBV30,13,CAWNQGLSDTQYF,TGTGCCTGGAACCAGGGTTTATCAGATACGCAGTATTTT
TRBJ2-7,TRBD1,-,TRBV4-1,14,CASSQTDRGYEQYF,TGCGCCAGCAGCCAGACGGACAGGGGCTACGAGCAGTACTTC
TRBJ2-3,-,few,TRBV5-6,16,CASSLDGGYITDTQYF,TGTGCCAGCAGCTTGGACGGGGGATATATCACAGATACGCAGTATTTT
TRBJ2-7,-,-,TRBV9,13,CASSVDSSYEQYF,TGTGCCAGCAGCGTCGACAGCTCCTACGAGCAGTACTTC